Shown below are 14 T cell receptor beta chains from a single sample sequenced in a study of cytomegalovirus exposure and HLA in healthy donors. Both 60 Vbeta primers and 13 Jbeta primers went into the PCR. The table came from immunoSEQ multiplex PCR; TCRdb's copy has only in-frame clones and leaves some out. Recorded for this sample: about 140,000 clones. Sequenced material: PBMCs. Receptors were obtained from a male donor in good health and CMV-seronegative.

As DNA, the CDR3 is TGTGCCAGCAGCCTCGGACTAGCGGGCGGGGAGACCCAGTACTTC. Amino acid sequence: CASSLGLAGGETQYF. V is TRBV7-9 and J is TRBJ2-5; 11 bases are shared with TRBD2. This CDR3 is built from 15 residues. Germline assignment: CDR1 SEHNR and CDR2 FQNEAQ (reference sequence). Trimming cost V 5 bases and J 5 bases; bases outside gene matches: 7.

The V and J genes are TRBV5-1 and TRBJ2-7; D is ambiguous. CDR1 is SGHRS, CDR2 YFSETQ, per germline. This CDR3 has 13 amino acids. Trimming cost V 1 base and J 4 bases, with 9 bases left between them. The CDR3 DNA is TGCGCCAGCAGCTTGTGGTCAGGTTACGAGCAGTACTTC. It specifies CASSLWSGYEQYF.

As concerns this clone: Different DNA sequences within this sample yield the same CDR3. The chain combines TRBV9 with TRBJ1-1; no clear D. Germline V gene sequence: CDR1 SGDLS, CDR2 YYNGEE. This CDR3 is 12 amino acids long. V lost 2 bases and J lost 3, with 5 bases in between. The CDR3: CASSVRDTEAFF. The CDR3 DNA reads TGTGCCAGCAGCGTTCGAGACACTGAAGCTTTCTTT. Combining the CDR3 with reference TRBV9 and TRBJ1-1 gives the whole variable domain DSGVTQTPKHLITATGQRVTLRCSPRSGDLSVYWYQQSLDQGLQFLIQYYNGEERAKGNILERFSAQQFPDLHSELNLSSLELGDSALYFCASSVRDTEAFFGQGTRLTVV.

For the CDR3, the DNA is TGTGCCAGCAGCCCGACTAGCGGGAGTTACGAGCAGTACTTC. It yields the protein CASSPTSGSYEQYF. The V gene is TRBV6-5, the J gene TRBJ2-7, with 12 bases fitting TRBD2. The CDR3 spans 14 residues. Unmatched junction bases numbered 4, after V lost 6 bases and J lost 4 bases. CDR1 and CDR2 (germline): MNHEY, SVGAGI.

The chain uses TRBV4-3 and TRBJ1-5, with 8 bases matching TRBD1. V trimming: 0 bases; J trimming: 7 bases; junction bases outside the gene matches: 14. The germline V gene encodes CDR1 LGHNA and CDR2 YSLEER. CDR3 length: 18 amino acids. The CDR3 region is CASSQDPSGQGIGQPQHF. CDR3 sequence (DNA): TGCGCCAGCAGCCAAGACCCCTCAGGACAGGGTATCGGCCAGCCCCAGCATTTT.

The V call is TRBV5-1, the J call TRBJ1-1; possible D gene TRBD1, 5 bases. CDR3 size: 15 residues. The V end lost 4 bases, the J end lost 0 bases, and 13 bases lay between the germline ends. The germline V gene has CDR1 SGHRS and CDR2 YFSETQ. CDR3 sequence reads: CASSPLGAMNTEAFF. DNA for the CDR3: TGCGCCAGCAGCCCCCTAGGGGCCATGAACACTGAAGCTTTCTTT.

This chain connects TRBV4-2 to TRBJ2-1, with no clear D. The germline V and J ends were trimmed by 2 bases and 4 bases, with 12 bases remaining between them. The germline gives CDR1 LGHNA, CDR2 YNFKEQ. The CDR3 runs to 15 residues. The CDR3 nucleotides read TGTGCCAGCAGCCAAACGGAGTCGGGTTACAATGAGCAGTTCTTC. This translates into CASSQTESGYNEQFF.

The rearrangement uses TRBV6-5 and TRBJ2-1; no definite D call. This CDR3 spans 14 amino acids. Trimming shortened V by 6 bases and J by 2 bases, and 11 bases separated the two germline ends. Germline loops: CDR1 MNHEY, CDR2 SVGAGI. CDR3 sequence (DNA): TGTGCCAGCAGCTTTGAGAGGCCCTACAATGAGCAGTTCTTC. This sequence encodes CASSFERPYNEQFF.

The chain combines TRBV19 with TRBJ2-3, with a tentative D call TRBD1 (5 bases). The CDR3 consists of 14 residues. V was clipped by 3 bases and J by 2 bases, with 9 bases between them. CDR1 is LNHDA, CDR2 SQIVND, per germline (reference sequence). The CDR3 protein is CASSIQGYTDTQYF. For the CDR3, the DNA is TGTGCCAGTAGTATCCAGGGTTACACAGATACGCAGTATTTT.

This chain links TRBV5-4 with TRBJ2-5, with 9 bases identical to TRBD1. V lost 2 bases, J lost 4 bases, and 12 bases stayed unmatched. CDR1 is SGHNT, CDR2 YYREEE, per germline (reference sequence). The CDR3 length is 17 residues. The CDR3 nucleotides are TGTGCCAGCAGCTTACCACCGGGACAGGGCGGGCTAGAGACCCAGTACTTC. Protein product: CASSLPPGQGGLETQYF.

The rearrangement links TRBV19 to TRBJ2-1; D is unclear. The CDR3 contains 14 residues. V lost 4 bases and J 7 bases, leaving 14 bases between the germline ends. From germline, CDR1 is LNHDA and CDR2 SQIVND (reference sequence). The CDR3 region has the DNA TGTGCCAGTAGTAATTCCGCGGCGCGGAATGAGCAGTTCTTC. It specifies CASSNSAARNEQFF. The full variable domain, completed using reference TRBV19 and TRBJ2-1, is DGGITQSPKYLFRKEGQNVTLSCEQNLNHDAMYWYRQDPGQGLRLIYYSQIVNDFQKGDIAEGYSVSREKKESFPLTVTSAQKNPTAFYLCASSNSAARNEQFFGPGTRLTVL.

V is TRBV29-1 and J is TRBJ1-2; D remains ambiguous. CDR1 is SQVTM, CDR2 ANQGSEA, per germline. V lost 0 bases and J 7 bases, leaving 9 bases between the germline ends. CDR3 length equals 12 residues. The CDR3 sequence: CSVEDSGFGYTF. The CDR3 bases are TGCAGCGTTGAAGATAGCGGGTTTGGCTACACCTTC.

The CDR3 loop is CASSSYRGSQPQHF. The CDR3, as DNA: TGTGCCAGCAGTTCTTACAGGGGAAGTCAGCCCCAGCATTTT. The V gene is TRBV27, the J gene TRBJ1-5, with 7 bases aligning to TRBD1. CDR1 and CDR2 (germline): MNHEY, SMNVEV (reference sequence). Germline trimming cut 4 bases from V and 6 bases from J; bases unmatched to any gene: 6. This CDR3 has 14 amino acids.

The rearrangement joins TRBV5-8 to TRBJ2-5, with 8 bases aligning to TRBD2. This CDR3 contains 14 residues. The trim removed 1 base at V and 4 bases at J, leaving 3 bases unmatched. Per the germline V gene, CDR1 is SGHTS and CDR2 is YDEGEE. The CDR3, as DNA: TGTGCCAGCAGCTTGCGCGGGAGGCGAGAGACCCAGTACTTC. Translated: CASSLRGRRETQYF. The entire variable domain, with the rest obtained from reference TRBV5-8 and TRBJ2-5, is as follows: EAGVTQSPTHLIKTRGQQATLRCSPISGHTSVYWYQQALGLGLQFLLWYDEGEERNRGNFPPRFSGRQFPNYSSELNVNALELEDSALYLCASSLRGRRETQYFGPGTRLLVL.